The next 7 T cell receptor beta chains were all read from a single sample in a study of OX40 agonist ivuxolimab in advanced cancers. Produced via immunoSEQ multiplex PCR; TCRdb's table is partial and in-frame only. The sample consists of 65,000 to 80,000 clones, about 94% of them appearing once. The sample consisted of CD4+ or CD8+ T cells sorted from blood, taken in a trial of the OX40 agonist ivuxolimab. These receptors all come from an adult with an advanced solid tumor such as melanoma, head and neck, liver or kidney cancer.

This clone appeared once. This chain links TRBV29-1 with TRBJ2-7; D remains ambiguous. The length of the CDR3 is 12 residues. Germline V CDR1 and CDR2: SQVTM, ANQGSEA. V was trimmed by 4 bases and J by 0 bases, leaving 7 bases between them. The chain's CDR3 is CSVGWSSYEQYF. CDR3 nucleotides: TGCAGCGTTGGATGGAGCTCCTACGAGCAGTACTTC.

The V gene is TRBV5-1, the J gene TRBJ1-2, with 7 positions matching TRBD1. CDR1 and CDR2 from the germline V gene are SGHRS and YFSETQ. This CDR3 has 12 amino acids. The V gene end was trimmed by 8 bases and the J gene end by 6 bases; junction bases not matched to a gene: 7. The CDR3 DNA follows: TGCGCCAGTACAGGGGCTGGGGATGGCTACACCTTC. This translates into CASTGAGDGYTF.

The chain is built from TRBV7-5 and TRBJ1-3. TRBV7-5 counts as a pseudogene. The CDR3 consists of 15 residues. The CDR3 reads CARSSEGSSGNTIYF. In DNA form, the CDR3 reads TGTGCCAGAAGCTCCGAGGGTAGCTCTGGAAACACCATATATTTT.

The chain recombines TRBV19 with TRBJ2-7; 7 positions agree with TRBD2. The germline gives CDR1 LNHDA, CDR2 SQIVND (reference sequence). This CDR3 is built from 14 residues. Germline trimming cut 3 bases from V and 1 base from J; bases unmatched to any gene: 3. CDR3 nucleotide sequence: TGTGCCAGTAGTATGGGACTACGTTCCTACGAGCAGTACTTC. Protein: CASSMGLRSYEQYF. Using reference TRBV19 and TRBJ2-7 for the parts outside the CDR3, the full variable domain is DGGITQSPKYLFRKEGQNVTLSCEQNLNHDAMYWYRQDPGQGLRLIYYSQIVNDFQKGDIAEGYSVSREKKESFPLTVTSAQKNPTAFYLCASSMGLRSYEQYFGPGTRLTVT.

This chain connects TRBV7-8 to TRBJ2-1; maybe TRBD2 (6 bases). V was clipped by 5 bases and J by 7 bases, with 15 bases between them. The CDR3 contains 14 residues. Per germline, CDR1 SGHVS and CDR2 FQNEAQ. DNA for the CDR3: TGTGCCAGCAGCCCCCGGAGGGTTGATAATGAGCAGTTCTTC. Residues: CASSPRRVDNEQFF.

This rearrangement joins TRBV27 to TRBJ2-7, with D possibly being TRBD2 (6 bases). The germline V gene encodes CDR1 MNHEY and CDR2 SMNVEV (reference sequence). V lost 4 bases and J 9 bases, leaving 16 bases between the germline ends. The CDR3 length is 13 residues. The CDR3 sequence: CASSSTPGLSQYF. The CDR3 DNA reads as TGTGCCAGCAGTTCGACGCCGGGACTTTCGCAGTACTTC.

This clone is a singleton in its sample. The chain uses TRBV19 and TRBJ2-1, with no clear D. Germline V gene sequence: CDR1 LNHDA, CDR2 SQIVND (reference sequence). CDR3 length: 13 residues. The V and J ends lost 5 bases and 5 bases respectively, with 10 bases between them. The CDR3 protein is CASSWSWDNEQFF. The CDR3 nucleotides read TGTGCCAGTAGTTGGAGCTGGGACAATGAGCAGTTCTTC.